This T cell receptor (beta chain) derives from a study of T-cell reconstitution after alpha-beta-depleted transplantation in children. Broader study findings: A year had passed since transplant, and T-cell counts and diversity by then came mostly from newly produced T cells.

Construction of the TCRbeta library involved unique molecular identifiers. TCRdb processed the PCR reads anew with MiXCR; each CDR3 protein has one entry. The table records almost 600,000 distinct CDR3 sequences, over 20% of them present only once. Germline values: CDR1 SGHRS, CDR2 YFSETQ. The V and J ends lost 4 bases and 11 bases respectively, with 19 bases between them. The CDR3 length is 14 residues. A remark on this clonotype: What it binds is not known.

This sample comprised PBMCs, obtained before TCRalphabeta/CD19-depleted stem cell transplant. The chain links TRBV5-1 to TRBJ2-1; D possibly matches TRBD1 or TRBD2 (5 bases each). The sequence was obtained from a boy under two years old with Wiskott-Aldrich syndrome, due to receive a stem cell transplant. CDR3 DNA: TGCGCCAGCAGCGCTCTTTCCGGGACGGCAAAGCAGTTCTTC. It yields the protein CASSALSGTAKQFF.